This T cell receptor beta chain was captured in a study of shared clonotypes between healthy human individuals (dated by TCRdb to the early 2020s). For the study in its entirety: Two women and three men aged 18 to 49 years were included in the cohort. Each donor's leukapheresis produced roughly between roughly 0.85 and 9.5 billion PBMCs. For each donor, three plates each were used for CD4 naive and CD4 memory, two plates were used for CD8 naive, and one plate was used for CD8 memory. To estimate repertoire size and how much clonotypes are shared between individuals, the study performed deep sequencing of blood TCR repertoires from a few healthy adults. To increase sequencing depth and limit assay-specific biases, different laboratories used diverse techniques to prepare libraries and sequence TCR repertoires.

Using the deep immunoSEQ assay, multiplex PCR amplified TCR CDR3 regions from genomic DNA. Genomic DNA extracted from each cell subset was distributed evenly over all wells of several immunoSEQ 96-well plates, and each plate served as one replicate. For sorted subsets, each replicate PCR was loaded with 200 ng genomic DNA, equivalent to 25,000 to 35,000 T cell genomes. Purified libraries were quantified with a Qubit 3.0 fluorometer, sized on a Bioanalyzer 2100, and re-quantified with the KAPA Library Quantification kit. Every immunoSEQ 96-well plate was sequenced on a dedicated single-read 150-cycle Illumina NextSeq 550 flow cell. The study's processing was this. Because the immunoSEQ output held only junctional sequences and lacked quality scores, the filtering could not match the filtering applied to full-length reads. Sequences were annotated with PyIR, a Python wrapper for IgBLAST v1.9, and V/J genes and CDR3 were assigned using IMGT germline references. Reads with weak V/J assignments (E-value above 1e-6), missing CDR3, stop codons, out-of-frame junctions, or ambiguous translated residues were removed. A V3J clonotype was defined by an identical inferred V gene, J gene, and CDR3 amino acid sequence. To compute the percentage overlap between repertoires, the number of shared unique clonotypes was divided by the size of the smaller repertoire. RTK rarefaction, the Chao1 estimator, and Recon v2.1 estimates of unobserved clonotypes were used to assess repertoire richness. Generation probabilities were computed with OLGA for all TCRbeta clonotypes obtained by the gDNA method from several donors. Drawn from immuneACCESS, this table holds only the in-frame rearrangements with V and J called that TCRdb kept. Clones are partly lost; checked studies trace under half to an unresolved V gene and leave the rest unexplained. The V and J calls and clone size were taken over from that table, and D and trimming were inferred from the DNA. In this sample the table shows about 330,000 clones, around 74% of which occur a single time. The ten largest clones capture about a tenth of the sample.

This clone showed up just once. There is no known antigen for this receptor. Within one base of it there is no much larger clone, and no base qualities were kept. CDR1 and CDR2 are drawn from the germline V gene: MNHEY, SVGAGI. V is pruned by 5 bases and J by 4 bases, leaving 8 bases of the junction without a gene match. Counted from cysteine to phenylalanine, this CDR3 has 15 amino acids. Left in the record is the CDR3 DNA by itself, 45 bases read in frame from the first base. What the work shows at the level of the full study, not this receptor alone: About 4.5% of naive CD4, around 3.6% of naive CD8, around 2.3% of memory CD4, and approximately 0.4% of memory CD8 clonotypes were shared across a few donors. Incomplete sequencing was indicated by rarefaction of sorted-subset datasets, despite the large sequencing depth. Based on pairwise subsampling, the degree of clonotype sharing among donors was expected to be affected by sequencing depth. Because the study included only a small number of donors, the genetic and exposure-history diversity represented was limited. Only blood was sampled, and tissue TCR repertoires likely differ from those in blood. Compared with non-shared clonotypes, the clonotypes found in all four sorted-subset donors had higher generation probabilities. Naive subsets generally had larger estimated clonotype richness than memory subsets did.

Donors were healthy HIV-negative adults with no recently reported acute infections or vaccinations. All donors were Caucasian adults living in Nashville, Tennessee, USA. CD4+ T cells were enriched by magnetic negative selection; naive cells were then positively selected on CD45RA, and the negative fraction formed the memory subset. After blood collection by leukapheresis, PBMCs were isolated using Ficoll-Histopaque density gradient centrifugation and then cryopreserved in the vapor phase of liquid nitrogen. Analytical flow cytometry was used to check the purity and quantity of every magnetically sorted T cell population. Each sorted fraction had its genomic DNA isolated and then quantified by UV absorbance on a Nanodrop 2000c.

The rearrangement combines TRBV6-5 with TRBJ1-5, and 7 junction bases match TRBD1. The source is a young man in good health. Sequencing used memory CD4+ T cells sorted from blood. The sample's cell subset or site label, decoded: CD45RA-negative fraction. DNA sequence: TGTGCCAGCAGTCGGTCCGGACAGGCGAATCAGCCCCAGCATTTT. It specifies CASSRSGQANQPQHF.